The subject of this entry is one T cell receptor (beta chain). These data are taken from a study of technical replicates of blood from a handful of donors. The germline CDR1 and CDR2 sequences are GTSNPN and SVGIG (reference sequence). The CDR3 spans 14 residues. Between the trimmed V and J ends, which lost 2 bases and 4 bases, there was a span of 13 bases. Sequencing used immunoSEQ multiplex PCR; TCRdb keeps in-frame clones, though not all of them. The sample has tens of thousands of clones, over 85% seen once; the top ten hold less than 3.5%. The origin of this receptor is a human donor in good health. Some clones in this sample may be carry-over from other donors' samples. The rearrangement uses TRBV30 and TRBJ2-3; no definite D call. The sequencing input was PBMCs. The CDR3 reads CAWSSSVVADTQYF. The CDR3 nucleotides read TGTGCCTGGAGTTCAAGCGTGGTGGCAGATACGCAGTATTTT.